The source of this TCR beta chain is a study of response to subunit inactivated influenza vaccine. The CDR3 extends over 16 amino acids. The junction had 12 bases not matched to a gene; V was cut back by 3 bases and J by 3 bases. The V gene's germline CDR1 is DFQATT and CDR2 SNEGSKA (reference sequence). TCRdb called the RT-PCR reads again in MiXCR, with one record for every CDR3 protein. Of 200,000 to 300,000 distinct CDR3 sequences listed, 9.5% to 15% are singletons. Study conclusions and caveats: Few additional T cells are recruited per seasonal influenza vaccination, authors suggested.

This clonotype was observed a few times. Antigen: not known. The sequence was collected from a man aged 50 to 59 who received an inactivated influenza vaccine. The chain uses TRBV20-1 and TRBJ2-7; 9 nucleotides match TRBD2. The sample here was non-naive T cells sorted from PBMCs, taken approximately 15 days before vaccination. In DNA, the CDR3 is TGCAGTGCTAGGACGAAACTAGCGGGCGGAATCTACGAGCAGTACTTC. Translating it yields CSARTKLAGGIYEQYF.